This T cell receptor (beta chain) is drawn from a study of blood T cells in healthy people across ages (dated by TCRdb to the mid-2010s). Regarding the research as a whole: In model experiments, template switching captured about one uniquely barcoded TCR beta cDNA molecule for every two T cells. For two donors (one aged 18 to 30 and one aged 80 or older), the study analyzed two additional independent replicas of 1 million unique cDNA reads from the same blood draw. Donors were grouped into four age groups: young (average roughly 16 years), middle-aged (under 40), aged (approximately 58) and long-lived (about 89). Donors of different ages were randomly distributed across sequencing lanes to avoid experimental bias. The study measured age-related changes in TCR beta repertoire diversity using deep sequencing normalized with unique cDNA molecular identifiers.

The roughly 37 donors, aged 6 to 90 years, were systemically healthy Caucasian individuals from Russia. Roughly 10 milliliters of peripheral blood were drawn from each donor into EDTA-treated Vacutainer tubes. Ficoll-Paque density-gradient centrifugation was used to isolate PBMCs, with at least 7 million per sample. Trizol reagent was used to extract total RNA from PBMCs, with at least 6 micrograms per sample. Naive CD45RAhigh/CD27high T cell percentages were measured by flow cytometry on a PBMC aliquot from every donor. Regarding this clonotype: Its antigen is unknown. No base quality values were provided; no much bigger clone lies one nucleotide off.

A distance of 15 bases separates the germline ends of V and J, which lose 2 bases and 4 bases respectively. From the cysteine through the phenylalanine, the CDR3 covers 15 amino acids. Only CDR3 DNA is held: 45 bases, read in frame from base 1. The germline V gene (reference sequence) provides CDR1 MNHNY and CDR2 SVGAGI. Overall study outcomes, separate from this receptor: Estimates of total diversity based on one million sequenced T cells were considered lower bounds and underestimates. The long-lived group showed more naive CD4+ T cells, fewer expanded clones and increased TCR diversity than the aged group, suggesting age selection. Since profiling was done on bulk unsorted PBMCs, naive and antigen-experienced compartments could not be conclusively compared. There was a strong correlation between observed TCR beta diversity and the percentage of naive T cells measured by flow cytometry. As age increased, observed TCR beta diversity per million T cells dropped in a roughly linear way, and a significant reduction was already evident by age 40. Donor CMV infection status was unknown, potentially confounding age-related changes in expanded clonotypes.

The receptor library was made with 5' RACE. TCRdb shows the sequencer as Illumina HiSeq 2500. A second PCR of 7 to 11 cycles was performed with a sample-barcoded 5' primer and a J-beta primer mix. A unique molecular identifier was introduced onto each TCR beta cDNA molecule by a template-switch 5' adaptor carrying 12 random nucleotides. Each sample yielded at least 2.5 million CDR3-containing paired-end reads. First-strand cDNA synthesis was performed from all RNA using the Mint cDNA synthesis kit, with priming by a TRBC-specific oligonucleotide. Following uracil-DNA glycosylase treatment, a first 18-cycle PCR with universal primers M1SS and BC2_uni_R was performed on all cDNA. In the source study's methods: Each sample was normalized by randomly selecting 1 million high-quality reads, each carrying a distinct molecular identifier. Reads sharing molecular identifiers were discarded rather than binned into consensus sequences. MiTCR, with a Q25 quality threshold and the strictest error-elimination algorithm, was used for CDR3 identification, clonotype clustering and error correction. A nonparametric unseen species model with Euler transformation was used to estimate a lower bound on total TCR beta diversity. TCRdb reworked the public reads: Q25 trimming with fastp, MiXCR clone assembly, productive beta chains retained. Merged by CDR3 protein, the rows form single entries marked with the most common genes and DNA. The V and J calls shown here were made by TCRdb, not taken from the authors' results. The sample includes some 1.7 million distinct CDR3 sequences, with 28% observed a single time. The ten largest clones represent 7.7% of the sample.

The TCR comes from a woman in her 30s in good health. The specimen sequenced was blood. The chain links TRBV6-6 with TRBJ2-7; tentative D gene TRBD1, with 6 bases matching. Read as DNA, the sequence is TGTGCCAGCAGTTACGGTTCAGGGGTCGGATACGAGCAGTACTTC. Its translation reads: CASSYGSGVGYEQYF.